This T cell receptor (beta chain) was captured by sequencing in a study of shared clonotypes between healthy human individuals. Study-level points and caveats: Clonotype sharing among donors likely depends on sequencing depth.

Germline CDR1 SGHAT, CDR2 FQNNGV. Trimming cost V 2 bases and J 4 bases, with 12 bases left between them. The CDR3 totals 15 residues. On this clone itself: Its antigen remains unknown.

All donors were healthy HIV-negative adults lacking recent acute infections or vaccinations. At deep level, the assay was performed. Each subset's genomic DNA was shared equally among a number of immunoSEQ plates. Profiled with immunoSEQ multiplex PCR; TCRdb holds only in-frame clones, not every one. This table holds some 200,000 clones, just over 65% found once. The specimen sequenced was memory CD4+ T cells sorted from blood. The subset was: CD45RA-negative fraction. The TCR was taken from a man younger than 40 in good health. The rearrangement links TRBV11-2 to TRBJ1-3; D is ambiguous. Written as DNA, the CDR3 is TGTGCCAGCAGCTTAAGGTTTGGGCAGGGAAACACCATATATTTT. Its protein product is CASSLRFGQGNTIYF.